The sequence of this TCR beta chain was determined in a study of HIV-infected patients and healthy controls. The table lists this clonotype with a few counts. The germline gives CDR1 MNHNY, CDR2 SVGAGI (reference sequence). CDR3 size: 18 residues. V was pared by 0 bases and J by 1 base, with 15 bases between. TCRdb re-derived calls from the 5' RACE reads in MiXCR, one entry per CDR3 protein. Of 65,000 to 70,000 distinct CDR3 sequences in the sample, around 17% were seen once. The origin of this receptor is a human donor in good health. The material sequenced was CD4+ T cells from blood. The chain employs TRBV6-6 and TRBJ1-4, with a tentative D call TRBD1 (5 bases). CDR3 sequence reads: CASSYSSEWGVTNEKLFF. The DNA for the CDR3 is TGTGCCAGCAGTTACTCGAGTGAATGGGGGGTAACTAATGAAAAACTGTTTTTT.